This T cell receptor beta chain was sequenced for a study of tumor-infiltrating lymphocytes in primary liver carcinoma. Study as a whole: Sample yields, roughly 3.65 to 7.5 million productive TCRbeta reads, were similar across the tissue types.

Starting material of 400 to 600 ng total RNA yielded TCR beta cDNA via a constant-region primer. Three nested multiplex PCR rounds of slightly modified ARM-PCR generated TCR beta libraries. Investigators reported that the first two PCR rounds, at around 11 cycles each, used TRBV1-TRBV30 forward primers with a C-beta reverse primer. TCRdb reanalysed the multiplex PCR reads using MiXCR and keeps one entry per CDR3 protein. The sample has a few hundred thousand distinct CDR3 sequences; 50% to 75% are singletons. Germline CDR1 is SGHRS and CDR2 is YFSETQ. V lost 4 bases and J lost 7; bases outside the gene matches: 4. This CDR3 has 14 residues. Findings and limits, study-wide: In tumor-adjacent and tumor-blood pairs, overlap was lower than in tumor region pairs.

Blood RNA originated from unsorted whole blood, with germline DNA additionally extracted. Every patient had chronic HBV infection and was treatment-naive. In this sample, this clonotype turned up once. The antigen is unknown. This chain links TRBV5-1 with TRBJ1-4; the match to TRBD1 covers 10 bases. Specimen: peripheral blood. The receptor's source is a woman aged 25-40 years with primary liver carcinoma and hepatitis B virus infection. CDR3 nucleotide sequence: TGCGCCAGCAGCCCCCGGACAGGGGGTGAAAAACTGTTTTTT. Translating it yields CASSPRTGGEKLFF.